Sequencing of this TCR beta chain was carried out in a study of glioma-infiltrating T cells. Study-level findings and limits: Only very few CDR3 sequences appeared in both tissue and blood. Gliomas, especially low-grade, showed above-expected tissue-blood divergence; non-neoplastic patients showed below.

CDR3 length: 16 amino acids. From germline, CDR1 is SGHDN and CDR2 FVKESK. Trimming took off 0 bases at V and 1 base at J, with 12 bases between the two ends. This clonotype came up many times. Antigen specificity is unknown. TCR alpha and beta CDR3 regions were amplified from RNA using iRepertoire nested multiplex PCR. One-step reverse transcription and amplification started from approximately 100-400 ng of tissue mRNA or PBMC total RNA. TCRdb called the multiplex PCR reads again in MiXCR, with one record for every CDR3 protein. Of 45,000 or so distinct CDR3 sequences in the sample, 20% to 25% were seen once.

The sample taken for sequencing was glioma tissue, nonneoplastic brain tissue, or PBMCs (not recorded which). The chain joins TRBV14 to TRBJ1-1, with D tentatively TRBD1 (5 bases). This receptor was obtained from a human donor with low-grade glioma or glioblastoma, undergoing nonglioma brain surgery, or in good health (not recorded which). CDR3 bases: TGTGCCAGCAGCCAAGACAGGGTGAGGACGAACACTGAAGCTTTCTTT. Translated, it gives CASSQDRVRTNTEAFF. Full variable domain (rest looked up from reference TRBV14 and TRBJ1-1): EAGVTQFPSHSVIEKGQTVTLRCDPISGHDNLYWYRRVMGKEIKFLLHFVKESKQDESGMPNNRFLAERTGGTYSTLKVQPAELEDSGVYFCASSQDRVRTNTEAFFGQGTRLTVV.